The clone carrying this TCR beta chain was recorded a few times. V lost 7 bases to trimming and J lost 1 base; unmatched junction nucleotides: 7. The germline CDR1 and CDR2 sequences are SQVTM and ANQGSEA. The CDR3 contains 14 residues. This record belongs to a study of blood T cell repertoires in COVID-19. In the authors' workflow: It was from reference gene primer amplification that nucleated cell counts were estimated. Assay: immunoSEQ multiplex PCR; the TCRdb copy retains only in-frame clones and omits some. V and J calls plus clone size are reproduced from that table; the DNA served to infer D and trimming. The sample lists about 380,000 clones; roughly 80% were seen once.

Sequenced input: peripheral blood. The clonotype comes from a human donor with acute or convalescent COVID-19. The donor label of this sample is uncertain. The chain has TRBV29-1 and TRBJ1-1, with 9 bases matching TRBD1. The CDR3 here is CSAQGALRNTEAFF. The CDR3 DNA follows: TGCAGCGCACAGGGGGCTTTACGGAACACTGAAGCTTTCTTT.